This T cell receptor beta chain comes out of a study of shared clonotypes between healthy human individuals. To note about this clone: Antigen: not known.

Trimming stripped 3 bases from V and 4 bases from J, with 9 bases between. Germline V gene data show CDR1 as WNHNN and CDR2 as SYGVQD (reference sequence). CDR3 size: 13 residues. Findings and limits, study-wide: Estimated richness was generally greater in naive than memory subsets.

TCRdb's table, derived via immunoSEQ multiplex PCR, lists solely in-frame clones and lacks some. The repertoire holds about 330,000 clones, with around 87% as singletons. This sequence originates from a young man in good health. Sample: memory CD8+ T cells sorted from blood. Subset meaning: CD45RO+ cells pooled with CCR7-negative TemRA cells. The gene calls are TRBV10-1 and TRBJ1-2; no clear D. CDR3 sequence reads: CASSDPDGYGYTF. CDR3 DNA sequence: TGCGCCAGCAGTGACCCGGACGGCTATGGCTACACCTTC.